The clone carrying this T cell receptor beta chain was recorded once. Germline trimming cut 1 base from V and 4 bases from J; bases unmatched to any gene: 2. This CDR3 spans 15 amino acids. Germline loops: CDR1 SGHAT, CDR2 FQNNGV. This record comes from a study of radiotherapy plus CTLA-4 blockade in lung cancer. For the study at large: Of all patients, 15% to 20% responded objectively and roughly 31% showed disease control.

Here immunoSEQ multiplex PCR was the method, and the copy in TCRdb shows in-frame clones only, minus some. The table lists approximately 38,000 clones, 70% to 90% of them singletons. The chain employs TRBV11-2 and TRBJ2-7; 12 bases are shared with TRBD2. The TCR originated in a human donor with non-small cell lung cancer whose response to radiotherapy plus ipilimumab could not be evaluated. The source material was peripheral blood, sampled from a patient treated with radiotherapy plus ipilimumab. As DNA, the CDR3 is TGTGCCAGCAGCTTAGGGACTAGCGGGATATACGAGCAGTACTTC. Protein: CASSLGTSGIYEQYF.